A selection of T cell receptor beta chains follows, all from one sample in a study of T cell repertoires in aging, cancer and after chemotherapy. TCRdb ran MiXCR on the multiplex PCR reads and lists one entry per CDR3 protein. The sample gives about 6,200 distinct CDR3 sequences, around 32% of which show up once; about 7.5% is in the top ten. The sequencing sample was made of blood. The origin of the receptors is a human donor with a blood cancer. The CDR3 runs from the conserved cysteine through the conserved F or W. Fields, in order: D gene, J gene, V gene, CDR3 DNA, CDR3 protein. D genes are given only for firm matches.

TRBD2,TRBJ2-7,TRBV18,TGTGCCAGCTCACCGGGGGGGGGGGCCTACGAGCAGTACTTC,CASSPGGGAYEQYF